Listed here is a single TCR beta chain. Its specificity is unknown. Individual cDNA molecules received unique molecular identifiers. TCRdb used MiXCR to reprocess the 5' RACE reads, holding one entry per CDR3 protein. In the table there are about 56,000 distinct CDR3 sequences, more than 12% of which are singletons. The CDR3 covers 13 residues. Per germline, CDR1 SGHAT and CDR2 FQNNGV. Trimming shortened V by 0 bases and J by 4 bases, and 5 bases separated the two germline ends. The entry originates in a study of early T cells in non-severe SARS-CoV-2 infection. Study results and caveats: The VDJdb matching leaned toward anti-spike CD8 responses and overlooked private and CD4 specificities.

This specimen consisted of whole blood, obtained at baseline. This chain connects TRBV11-2 to TRBJ2-3; D uncertain. This TCR was sampled from an adult who was a healthcare worker with PCR-confirmed SARS-CoV-2 infection or an uninfected control (not recorded which). CDR3 in DNA: TGTGCCAGCAGCTTAGACTGGGCAGATACGCAGTATTTT. It specifies CASSLDWADTQYF.